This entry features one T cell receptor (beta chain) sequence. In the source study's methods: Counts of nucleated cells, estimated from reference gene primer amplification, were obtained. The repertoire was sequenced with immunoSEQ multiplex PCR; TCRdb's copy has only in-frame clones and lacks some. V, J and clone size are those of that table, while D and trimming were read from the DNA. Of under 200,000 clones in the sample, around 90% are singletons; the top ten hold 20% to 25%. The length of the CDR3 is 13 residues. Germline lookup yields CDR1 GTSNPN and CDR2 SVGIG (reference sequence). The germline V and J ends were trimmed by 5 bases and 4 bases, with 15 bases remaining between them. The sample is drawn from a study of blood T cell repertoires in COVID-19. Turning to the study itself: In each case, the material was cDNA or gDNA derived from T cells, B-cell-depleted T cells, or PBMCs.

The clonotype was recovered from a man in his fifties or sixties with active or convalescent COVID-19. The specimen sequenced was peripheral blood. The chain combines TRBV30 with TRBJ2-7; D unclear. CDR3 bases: TGTGCCTGGGGCCGGAGTTTTGGGTACGAGCAGTACTTC. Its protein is CAWGRSFGYEQYF.